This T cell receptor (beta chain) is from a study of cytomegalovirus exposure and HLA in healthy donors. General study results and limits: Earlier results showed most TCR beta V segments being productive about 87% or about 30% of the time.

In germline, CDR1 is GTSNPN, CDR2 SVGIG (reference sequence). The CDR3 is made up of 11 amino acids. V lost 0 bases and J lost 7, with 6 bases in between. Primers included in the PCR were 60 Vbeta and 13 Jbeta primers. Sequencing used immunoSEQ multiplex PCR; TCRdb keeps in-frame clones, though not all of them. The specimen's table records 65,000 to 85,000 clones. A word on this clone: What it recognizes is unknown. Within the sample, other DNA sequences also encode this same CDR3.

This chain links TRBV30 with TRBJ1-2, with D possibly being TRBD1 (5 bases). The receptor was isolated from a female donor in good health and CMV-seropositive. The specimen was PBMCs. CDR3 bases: TGTGCCTGGAGTGTGGGGGGTGGCTACACCTTC. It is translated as CAWSVGGGYTF.